This T cell receptor beta chain derives from a study of CD8+ T cells in alopecia areata (dated by TCRdb to between 2017 and 2018). Notes on the research overall: Treated patients were enrolled in an open-label pilot trial of oral tofacitinib at 5 to 10 mg twice daily for moderate-to-severe alopecia areata. Tofacitinib was administered for 6 to 18 months, and 6 months of follow-up off drug were then conducted to assess delayed response and recurrence. Disease severity in treated patients was measured with the SALT score, which quantifies the percentage of affected scalp surface area. To study T cell clonal expansion in alopecia areata, the researchers applied high-throughput TCRbeta sequencing to both the C3H/HeJ mouse model and human patients. Scalp tissue and sorted CD4+ and CD8+ peripheral blood T cells from patchy and totalis/universalis alopecia areata patients and from healthy controls were covered by human TCRbeta sequencing. Biopsies were taken from tofacitinib-treated patients at baseline and again at 4 and 24 weeks into treatment, and several of those patients also had a later scalp biopsy. Clonality in the scalp was compared among normal scalp (n=4), patchy alopecia areata scalp (n=8), and alopecia totalis/universalis scalp (n=8). RNA came from the PAXgene miRNA kit for fixed scalp, the miRNeasy kit for PBMCs, and the RNeasy kit for mouse skin. immunoSEQ multiplex PCR using 35 Vbeta forward primers and 13 Jbeta reverse primers was used to amplify TCRbeta CDR3 regions. Study-wide conclusions, independent of this receptor: Shared TCR sequences between patients were less evident than in mice, which may be partly attributable to HLA diversity in the patient population. Compared with normal scalp, lesional scalp, particularly in alopecia totalis/universalis, had higher clonality and more expanded CD8+ clones, which suggests antigenic drive. Many expanded lesional clones were found to persist in scalp and blood during tofacitinib treatment, and relapse after treatment cessation may be partly explained by this persistence. The treated cohort was small, with a single nonresponder, so links between baseline CD8+ expansion and response need larger studies. With tofacitinib, both scalp clonality and the number of expanded CD8+ clones among the top 100 scalp clones went down significantly. Resident alphabeta T cells in normal human skin are also sequenced, complicating scalp TCR repertoire analysis, unlike mouse skin dominated by gammadelta T cells.

The library was obtained by the immunoSEQ multiplex PCR assay. To provide template for TCR sequencing, every sample had RNA extracted and reverse transcribed into cDNA. SuperScript III was used for first-strand cDNA synthesis, primed with a 2:1 mix of oligo-dT and random hexamers. Amplification bias was assessed with a synthetic immune receptor repertoire, and residual bias was removed computationally. Under the source paper's analysis protocol: After raw reads were preprocessed to remove errors, the CDR3 was defined following IMGT conventions as running from the conserved cysteine to phenylalanine. Clonality was calculated as 1 minus Shannon entropy normalized by log2 of the number of productive unique TCRs. Whether each scalp clone was CD4 or CD8 was inferred by checking scalp TCRbeta sequences against the CD4 and CD8 repertoires from sorted blood. TCRdb mirrors the immuneACCESS table, restricted to in-frame sequences. Some clones are absent from its copies; in checked studies, under half trace to an unresolved V gene, and the reason for the others is unknown. The V and J calls and clone size were taken over from that table, and D and trimming were inferred from the DNA. Counted in this sample were approximately 110,000 clones; roughly 55% of them appeared once. The ten largest account for 10% to 15% of the sample.

As for this clone: Its antigen is still unknown. The record has no base qualities; no much larger clone is one base away.

The germline V gene (reference sequence) gives CDR1 as MNHEY and CDR2 as SMNVEV. Trimming leaves V shorter by 6 bases and J shorter by 9 bases, with the junction holding 7 bases beyond the gene matches. The cysteine opens and the phenylalanine closes a CDR3 of 14 amino acids. Only CDR3 DNA is held: 42 bases, read in frame from base 1. The time point label for this specimen denotes: roughly 24 weeks on oral tofacitinib. The label giving this sample's treatment or condition can be read as: oral pan-JAK inhibitor, 5-10 mg twice daily. Peripheral blood and lesional scalp punch biopsies were obtained from patients with alopecia areata. PBMCs were isolated by density centrifugation and stained for CD3, CD4 and CD8, and CD4+ and CD8+ T cells were sorted on a FACSAria.

Recombination joined TRBV27 with TRBJ2-4, with 11 bases in between that match TRBD2. The source was CD8+ T cells sorted from blood, collected at week 24, from a patient treated with tofacitinib. The clonotype comes from a human donor with alopecia areata. The sequenced DNA: TGTGCCAGCAGACCTACTAGCGGGGGTGTCATTCAGTACTTC. This yields the protein CASRPTSGGVIQYF.